These T cell receptor beta chains were read from a single sample in a study of beta chain features in type 1 diabetes. The protocol was immunoSEQ multiplex PCR, while the TCRdb copy is restricted to in-frame clones and leaves out a portion. The sample lists around 140,000 clones; about an eighth were seen once. Material: central memory CD4+ T cells from blood. These TCRs come from a man between 18 and 29 years old with type 1 diabetes. CDR3s include the opening cysteine and the closing phenylalanine or tryptophan. Each record gives: D gene, V gene, clone size, CDR3 length, J gene, CDR3 DNA, CDR3 protein. A D gene is named only where the DNA matches it firmly. Size is omitted from some rows. Given values are once, few, many or a class for expanded clones.

>.|TRBV5-1|.|14|TRBJ2-7
TGCGCCAGCAGCTTGGGGACAGTCTCCTACGAGCAGTACTTC
CASSLGTVSYEQYF
>.|TRBV7-9|many|13|TRBJ2-7
TGTGCCAGCAGCTCGACGCCCTCCTACGAGCAGTACTTC
CASSSTPSYEQYF
>.|TRBV30|few|13|TRBJ2-4
TGTGCCTTTGAGAGGATAGCCAAAAACATTCAGTACTTC
CAFERIAKNIQYF
>.|TRBV7-2|few|11|TRBJ2-1
TGTGCCAGCAGCTTGTCAACCGAGCAGTTCTTC
CASSLSTEQFF
>.|TRBV7-2|few|12|TRBJ2-7
TGTGCCAGCCATAATCGGGCTGGGGAGCAGTACTTC
CASHNRAGEQYF
>.|TRBV28|few|13|TRBJ2-6
TGTGCCAGCCATTTATCTGGGGCCAACGTCCTGACTTTC
CASHLSGANVLTF
>.|TRBV7-4|many|15|TRBJ2-1
TGTGCCAGCAGTCCCGGCGTAAAGGTGTACAATGAGCAGTTCTTC
CASSPGVKVYNEQFF
>.|TRBV5-1|few|15|TRBJ1-1
TGCGCCAGCAGACAGGGATGGGGTATGAACACTGAAGCTTTCTTT
CASRQGWGMNTEAFF
>TRBD1|TRBV7-9|.|15|TRBJ2-1
TGTGCCAGCAGCTTAGCCTTGGGACAGGCCAATGAGCAGTTCTTC
CASSLALGQANEQFF
>TRBD1|TRBV19|.|16|TRBJ2-1
TGTGCCAGTAGTGCGGAGTGGGACAGCTCCTACAATGAGCAGTTCTTC
CASSAEWDSSYNEQFF
>.|TRBV25-1|.|15|TRBJ1-2
TGTGCCAGCAAAGACAGGACCCGGGGATCGTATGGCTACACCTTC
CASKDRTRGSYGYTF
>.|TRBV30|.|13|TRBJ1-5
TGTGCCTGGTCCAGCCAGTACAGGGAGCCCCAGCATTTT
CAWSSQYREPQHF
>.|TRBV6-5|.|14|TRBJ1-1
TGTGCCAGCAGTTACAGCAATGGGGGCACTGAAGCTTTCTTT
CASSYSNGGTEAFF
>.|TRBV7-7|.|15|TRBJ2-5
TGTGCTAGCAGCTTAGGGGGTAGCAACCAAGAGACCCAGTACTTC
CASSLGGSNQETQYF
>TRBD1|TRBV29-1|many|11|TRBJ2-7
TGCAGCGCCCGGACAGGGGGCGAGCAGTACTTC
CSARTGGEQYF
>.|TRBV7-2|.|13|TRBJ2-1
TGTGCCAGCAGCTTAGGGGTCGATAGGGTCGGGTTCTTC
CASSLGVDRVGFF
>.|TRBV21-1|many|16|TRBJ2-3
TGTGCCAGCAGCAAAGCCGCGGTCAGGCGATGGGATACGCAGTATTTT
CASSKAAVRRWDTQYF
>.|TRBV5-1|.|15|TRBJ2-7
TGCGCCAGCAGCTTAGGAGGGGCCGGCAACTACGAGCAGTACTTC
CASSLGGAGNYEQYF
>.|TRBV6-1|few|17|TRBJ2-1
TGTGCCAGCAGTGAACTCAAGAGATTGACAGGCCCTAATGAGCAGTTCTTC
CASSELKRLTGPNEQFF
>.|TRBV5-4|.|15|TRBJ2-5
TGTGCCAGCAGTCCGGGACTCCATGTACAAGAGACCCAGTACTTC
CASSPGLHVQETQYF
>.|TRBV28|.|13|TRBJ2-3
TGTGCCACCACCCCGGGGGGCACAGATACGCAGTATTTT
CATTPGGTDTQYF
>.|TRBV6-5|.|14|TRBJ1-2
TGTGCCAGTTCCCGTCAGGGATTAGGCTATGGCTACACCTTC
CASSRQGLGYGYTF
>.|TRBV29-1|.|13|TRBJ2-5
TGCAGCGTTGAGAACAGGGTGGGAGAGACCCAGTACTTC
CSVENRVGETQYF
>.|TRBV6-1|many|14|TRBJ2-1
TGTGCCAGCAGTCTTTTAGGGAACCACAATGAGCAGTTCTTC
CASSLLGNHNEQFF
>.|TRBV6-5|few|14|TRBJ2-3
TGTGCCAGCAGTTACAGCCGGGGCACAGATACGCAGTATTTT
CASSYSRGTDTQYF
>.|TRBV6-1|.|13|TRBJ1-5
TGTGCCAGCAGAATGAGCCTAAATCAGCCCCAGCATTTT
CASRMSLNQPQHF
>TRBD2|TRBV11-1|few|16|TRBJ2-3
TGTGCCAGCAGCTTATTTCGGGGGGTTCCTACAGATACGCAGTATTTT
CASSLFRGVPTDTQYF
>TRBD1|TRBV29-1|.|13|TRBJ1-3
TGCGGGGCAGGGGGAGTTGGCGGAAACACCATATATTTT
CGAGGVGGNTIYF
>.|TRBV10-3|few|15|TRBJ2-5
TGTGCCATCAGCGCTCGGGACCCGCCAGTAGAGACCCAGTACTTC
CAISARDPPVETQYF
>.|TRBV6-5|.|15|TRBJ1-2
TGTGCCAGCAGTTACGGGACGGGTGGCGGCTATGGCTACACCTTC
CASSYGTGGGYGYTF
>.|TRBV6-1|.|14|TRBJ1-2
TGTGCCAGCAGTGAAACCGACGCTAACTATGGCTACACCTTC
CASSETDANYGYTF
>.|TRBV10-3|few|11|TRBJ1-2
TGTGCCATCTGGGAAGACGGTGGCTACACCTTC
CAIWEDGGYTF
>TRBD2|TRBV19|few|15|TRBJ2-3
TGTGCCAGTAGCACTACTAGCGGGGGGACAGATACGCAGTATTTT
CASSTTSGGTDTQYF
>.|TRBV28|few|14|TRBJ1-1
TGTGCCAGCAGTGTCCCACAGAGGACTTCCGAAGCTTTCTTT
CASSVPQRTSEAFF
>.|TRBV27|.|14|TRBJ1-2
TGTGCCAGCAGGACTTCAGGGGCTAGAATGGGCTACACCTTC
CASRTSGARMGYTF
>.|TRBV28|once|16|TRBJ2-5
TGTGCCAGCAGTTACCCCGGAGGGGGCAGCCAAGAGACCCAGTACTTC
CASSYPGGGSQETQYF
>.|TRBV4-1|few|13|TRBJ1-2
TGCGCCAGCAGCCAAGGGGAACGGCGTGGCTACACCTTC
CASSQGERRGYTF
>.|TRBV10-3|few|14|TRBJ1-1
TGTGCCATCAGTGAGTCAAGGGATAGGACTGAAGCTTTCTTT
CAISESRDRTEAFF
>.|TRBV9|.|12|TRBJ1-3
TGTGCCAGCAGCGTAGACGGAAACACCATATATTTT
CASSVDGNTIYF
>TRBD1|TRBV7-9|few|13|TRBJ1-2
TGTGCCAGCAGCCCGGGGACAGGGAATGGCTACACCTTC
CASSPGTGNGYTF
>TRBD1|TRBV11-2|few|13|TRBJ2-7
TGTGCCAGCAGCTCGACAGGGTTCGGCGAGCAGTACTTC
CASSSTGFGEQYF